This TCR beta chain appears in the sequencing data of a study of T cell changes during pregnancy in multiple sclerosis. Clones were sequenced by immunoSEQ multiplex PCR, and TCRdb holds only the in-frame ones, with some missing. The data contain 35,000 to 55,000 clones, roughly nine tenths of them seen just once; the ten biggest clones take up approximately 1%. Germline V gene data show CDR1 as MDHEN and CDR2 as SYDVKM. The CDR3 covers 15 residues. The input for sequencing was CD4+ T cells from peripheral blood mononuclear cells, taken after pregnancy. The sequence came from a female donor with multiple sclerosis, enrolled in a pregnancy study. J is TRBJ2-2 and V is TRBV28; 13 bases agree with TRBD2. In nucleotides, the CDR3 is TGTGCAGGGAGGACTAGCGGGAGAGGTACCGGGGAGCTGTTTTTT. Translation: CAGRTSGRGTGELFF.